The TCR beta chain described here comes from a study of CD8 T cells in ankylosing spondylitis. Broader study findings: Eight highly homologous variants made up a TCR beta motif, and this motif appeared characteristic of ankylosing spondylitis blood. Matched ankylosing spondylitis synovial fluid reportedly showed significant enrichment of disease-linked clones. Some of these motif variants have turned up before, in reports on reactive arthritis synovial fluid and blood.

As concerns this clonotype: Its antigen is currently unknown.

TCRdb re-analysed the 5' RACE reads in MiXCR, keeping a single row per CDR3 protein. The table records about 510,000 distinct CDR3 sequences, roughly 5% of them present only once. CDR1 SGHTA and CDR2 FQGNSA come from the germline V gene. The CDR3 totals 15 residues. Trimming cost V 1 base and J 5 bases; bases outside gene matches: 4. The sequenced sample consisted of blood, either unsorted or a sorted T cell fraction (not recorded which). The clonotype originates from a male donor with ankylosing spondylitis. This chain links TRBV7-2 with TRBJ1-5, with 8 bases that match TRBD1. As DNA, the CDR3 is TGTGCCAGCAGCTTAGACAGGGGGTTCGATCAGCCCCAGCATTTT. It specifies CASSLDRGFDQPQHF.